This TCR beta chain was captured in a study of blood T cell repertoires in COVID-19. Background on the study: Acute-phase and convalescent COVID-19 samples originated in the United States, Italy and Spain. The cDNA or gDNA used as material had been derived from T cells, B-cell-depleted T cells, or PBMCs.

Germline V gene sequence: CDR1 SGHAT, CDR2 FQNNGV. This CDR3 spans 15 amino acids. The V end was cut by 2 bases, the J end by 4 bases, with 13 bases between. Authors' data handling: How many nucleated cells were present was estimated from reference gene primer amplification. Profiling relied on immunoSEQ multiplex PCR, and the TCRdb table lists in-frame clones only, not all of them. For V, J and clone size, that table is used; D and trimming come from the DNA. The table shows over 90,000 clones, with approximately 89% occurring only once. The V call is TRBV11-2, the J call TRBJ2-3; D may be TRBD2 (6 bases). Sequencing used peripheral blood. This sequence was found in an elderly woman in a cohort sampled during active COVID-19. Here the CDR3 DNA reads TGTGCCAGCAGCTTAATCTCGGGAGTGTCAGATACGCAGTATTTT. Encoded protein: CASSLISGVSDTQYF.